This TCR beta chain was obtained from a study of cytomegalovirus exposure and HLA in healthy donors. Findings and limits, study-wide: TCR beta V- and J-gene trimming, according to a later analysis, was linked to a missense DCLRE1C variant.

The PCR had 60 Vbeta and 13 Jbeta primers. The protocol was immunoSEQ multiplex PCR, while the TCRdb copy is restricted to in-frame clones and leaves out a portion. The sample lists approximately 80,000 clones; roughly 73% were seen once. In its sample, this clone was seen a few times. Its antigen is currently unknown. The CDR3 is made up of 16 amino acids. V shed 2 bases, J shed 5 bases, and the junction held 7 bases outside the gene matches. Germline V lookup: CDR1 MGHRA, CDR2 YSYEKL. As for the donors, each was a healthy bone marrow donor. Nominal health characterized the donors when sampled, though unrecorded immune exposures were likely.

The clonotype originates from a male donor in good health and CMV-seropositive. Sequencing was done on a sample of PBMCs. V gene TRBV4-1 combines with J gene TRBJ2-1, with 9 positions matching TRBD2. CDR3 coding DNA: TGCGCCAGCAGCCAAATCAGACTAGCGGTAGACAATGAGCAGTTCTTC. Translating it yields CASSQIRLAVDNEQFF.